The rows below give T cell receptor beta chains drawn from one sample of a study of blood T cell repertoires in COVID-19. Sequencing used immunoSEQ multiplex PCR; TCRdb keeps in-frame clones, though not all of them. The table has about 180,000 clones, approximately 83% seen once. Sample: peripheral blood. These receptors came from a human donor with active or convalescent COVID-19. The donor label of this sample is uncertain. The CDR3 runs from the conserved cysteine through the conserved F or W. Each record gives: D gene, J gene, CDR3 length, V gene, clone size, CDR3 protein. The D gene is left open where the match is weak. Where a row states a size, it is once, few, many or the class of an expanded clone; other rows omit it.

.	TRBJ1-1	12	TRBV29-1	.	CSVELRGTEAFF
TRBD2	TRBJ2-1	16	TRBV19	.	CASSGLAGGSYNEQFF
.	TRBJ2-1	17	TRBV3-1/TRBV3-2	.	CASSQEREGKHDNEQFF
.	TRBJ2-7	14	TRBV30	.	CAWSPPLSVNEQYF
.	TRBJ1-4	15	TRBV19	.	CASTFWGPDNEKLFF
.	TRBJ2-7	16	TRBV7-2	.	CASSFSRLTSSYEQYF
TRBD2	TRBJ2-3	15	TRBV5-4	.	CASSFTSGGADTQYF
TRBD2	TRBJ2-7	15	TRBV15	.	CATSSRLAGEDEQYF
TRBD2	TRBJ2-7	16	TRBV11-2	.	CASSTNLAGPPYEQYF
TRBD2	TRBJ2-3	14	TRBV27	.	CASSDGLAGDTQYF
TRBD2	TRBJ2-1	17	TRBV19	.	CASSKGPERGPYNEQFF
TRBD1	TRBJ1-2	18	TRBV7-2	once	CASSFNAAGGVLDYGYTF
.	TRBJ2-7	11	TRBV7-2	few	CASSSYYEQYF
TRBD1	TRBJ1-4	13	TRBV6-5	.	CASRGTGAPSLFF
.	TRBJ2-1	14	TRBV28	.	CASLRATSFDEQFF
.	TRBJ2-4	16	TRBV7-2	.	CASSQGQPGAKNIQYF
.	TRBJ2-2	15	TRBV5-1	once	CASSLVQGEAGELFF
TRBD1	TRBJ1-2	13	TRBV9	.	CASSPQGEDGYTF
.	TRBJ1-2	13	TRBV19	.	CASSISRDYGYTF
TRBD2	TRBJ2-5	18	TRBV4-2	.	CASSPILTSGGFQETQYF
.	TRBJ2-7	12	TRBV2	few	CASKEGSYEQYF
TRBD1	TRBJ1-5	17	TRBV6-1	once	CASSAGNRGLANQPQHF
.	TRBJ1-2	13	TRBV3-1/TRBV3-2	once	CASSPQKSYGYTF
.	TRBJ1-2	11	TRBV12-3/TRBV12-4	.	CASSPGEGYTF
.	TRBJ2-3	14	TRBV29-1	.	CSVASGGPTDTQYF
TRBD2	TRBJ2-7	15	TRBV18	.	CASSSGTSDSYEQYF
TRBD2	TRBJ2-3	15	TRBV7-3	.	CASSLPGGGTDTQYF
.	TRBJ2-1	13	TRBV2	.	CASRGLPEDEQFF
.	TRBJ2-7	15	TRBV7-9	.	CASSSPGDSLGEQYF
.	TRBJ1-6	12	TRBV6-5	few	CASSYGGLPLHF
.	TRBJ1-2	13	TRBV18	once	CASSTSRFDGYTF
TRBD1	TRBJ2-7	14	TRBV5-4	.	CASSSGTALREQYF
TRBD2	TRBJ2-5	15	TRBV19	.	CASSPRGSGAETQYF
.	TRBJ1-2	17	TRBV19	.	CASSIGWTGGYHYGYTF
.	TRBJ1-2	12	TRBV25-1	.	CATREGTYGYTF
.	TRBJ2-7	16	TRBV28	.	CASSLGGQPYSYEQYF